The T cell receptor (beta chain) described here comes from a study of blood T cell repertoires in COVID-19. Study-wide context: Whether acute or convalescent, the COVID-19 samples came from the United States, Italy and Spain. From T cells, B-cell-depleted T cells, or PBMCs came the material, which was cDNA or gDNA.

The protocol was immunoSEQ multiplex PCR, while the TCRdb copy is restricted to in-frame clones and leaves out a portion. The repertoire includes 400,000 to 550,000 clones, around 89% of them detected once, and 4.3% sits in the top ten. About this clone: Other DNA sequences in the sample encode the same CDR3.

Looked up from germline, CDR1 is SGHVS and CDR2 is FQNEAQ. The CDR3 loop spans 14 amino acids. The J segment lost 4 bases and the V segment lost 5 bases, leaving 4 bases of the junction unmatched. The chain couples TRBV7-8 to TRBJ2-7, with 11 nucleotides matching TRBD1. The TCR sequence derives from a woman aged 25 to 39 with acute or convalescent COVID-19. Sequencing input: peripheral blood. The CDR3 DNA reads TGTGCCAGCAGCGGATGGGACAGGGGGTACGAGCAGTACTTC. Residues: CASSGWDRGYEQYF.